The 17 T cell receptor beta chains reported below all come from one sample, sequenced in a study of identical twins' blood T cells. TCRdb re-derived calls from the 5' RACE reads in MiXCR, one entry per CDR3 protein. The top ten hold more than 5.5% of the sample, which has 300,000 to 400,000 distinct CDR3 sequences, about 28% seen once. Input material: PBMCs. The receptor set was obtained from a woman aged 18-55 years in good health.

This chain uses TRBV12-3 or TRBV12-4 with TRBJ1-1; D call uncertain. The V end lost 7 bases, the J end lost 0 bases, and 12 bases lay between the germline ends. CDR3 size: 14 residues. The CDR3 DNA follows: TGTGCCAGCAAACTCACCGGGGTGAACACTGAAGCTTTCTTT. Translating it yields CASKLTGVNTEAFF.

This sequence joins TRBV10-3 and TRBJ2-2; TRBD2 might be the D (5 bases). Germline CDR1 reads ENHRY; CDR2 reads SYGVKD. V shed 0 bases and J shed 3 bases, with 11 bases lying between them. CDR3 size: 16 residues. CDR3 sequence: CAISESRGIDTGELFF. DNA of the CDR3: TGTGCCATCAGTGAGTCGAGAGGGATTGACACCGGGGAGCTGTTTTTT.

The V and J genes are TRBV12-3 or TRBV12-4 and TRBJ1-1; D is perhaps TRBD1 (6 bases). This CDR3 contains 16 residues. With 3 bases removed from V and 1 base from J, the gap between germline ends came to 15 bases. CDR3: CASSLRPGAPNTEAFF. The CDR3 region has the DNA TGTGCCAGCAGTTTGAGGCCAGGGGCTCCGAACACTGAAGCTTTCTTT.

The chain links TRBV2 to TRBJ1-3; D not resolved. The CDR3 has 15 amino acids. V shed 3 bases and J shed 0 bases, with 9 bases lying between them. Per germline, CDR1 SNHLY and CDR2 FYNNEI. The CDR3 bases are TGTGCCAGCAGTGACAACGCCCCCTCTGGAAACACCATATATTTT. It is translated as CASSDNAPSGNTIYF.

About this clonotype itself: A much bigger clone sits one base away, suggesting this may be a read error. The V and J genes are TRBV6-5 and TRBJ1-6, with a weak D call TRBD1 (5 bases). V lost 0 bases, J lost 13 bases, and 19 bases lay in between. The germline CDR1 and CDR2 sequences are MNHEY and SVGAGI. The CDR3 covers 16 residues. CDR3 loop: CASSYSVGHGLVPLHF. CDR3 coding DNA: TGTGCCAGCAGTTACTCGGTAGGACATGGGCTTGTTCCCCTCCACTTT.

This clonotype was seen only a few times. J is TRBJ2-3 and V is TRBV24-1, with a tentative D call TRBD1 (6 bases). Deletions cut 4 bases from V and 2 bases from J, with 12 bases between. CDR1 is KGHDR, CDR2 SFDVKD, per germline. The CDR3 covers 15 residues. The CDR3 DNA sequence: TGTGCCACCAGTGAAAACGGACAGCACACAGATACGCAGTATTTT. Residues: CATSENGQHTDTQYF.

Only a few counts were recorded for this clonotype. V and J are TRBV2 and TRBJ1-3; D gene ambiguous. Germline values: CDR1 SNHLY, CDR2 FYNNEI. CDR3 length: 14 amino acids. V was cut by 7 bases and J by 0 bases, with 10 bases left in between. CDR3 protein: CASTANLSGNTIYF. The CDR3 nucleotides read TGTGCCAGCACGGCGAACCTCTCTGGAAACACCATATATTTT.

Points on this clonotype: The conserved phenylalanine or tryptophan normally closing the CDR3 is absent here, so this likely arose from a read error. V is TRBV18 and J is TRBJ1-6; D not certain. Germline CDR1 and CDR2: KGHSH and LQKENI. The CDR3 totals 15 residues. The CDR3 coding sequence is TGTGCCAGCTCACCGAGTGAACAACCCAATTCGCCCCTCCACCTT. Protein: CASSPSEQPNSPLHL.

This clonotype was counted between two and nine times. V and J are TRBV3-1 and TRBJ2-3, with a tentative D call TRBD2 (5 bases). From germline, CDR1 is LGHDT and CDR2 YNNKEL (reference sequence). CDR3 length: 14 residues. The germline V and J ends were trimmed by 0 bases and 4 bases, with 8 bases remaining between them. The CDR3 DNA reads TGTGCCAGCAGCCAAGAAGGAGGCTCAGATACGCAGTATTTT. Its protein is CASSQEGGSDTQYF.

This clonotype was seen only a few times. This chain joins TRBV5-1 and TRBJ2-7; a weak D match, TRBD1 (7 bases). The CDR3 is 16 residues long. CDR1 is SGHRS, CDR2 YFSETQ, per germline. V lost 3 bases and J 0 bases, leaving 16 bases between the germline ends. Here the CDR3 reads CASSSEGQPNSYEQYF. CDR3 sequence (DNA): TGCGCCAGCAGCTCGGAGGGACAGCCGAACTCCTACGAGCAGTACTTC.

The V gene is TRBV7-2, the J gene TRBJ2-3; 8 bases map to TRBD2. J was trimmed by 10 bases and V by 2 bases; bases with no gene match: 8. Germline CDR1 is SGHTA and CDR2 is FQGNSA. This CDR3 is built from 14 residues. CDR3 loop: CASSLLGGVESQYF. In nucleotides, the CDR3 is TGTGCCAGCAGCTTACTCGGGGGGGTTGAGTCGCAGTATTTT.

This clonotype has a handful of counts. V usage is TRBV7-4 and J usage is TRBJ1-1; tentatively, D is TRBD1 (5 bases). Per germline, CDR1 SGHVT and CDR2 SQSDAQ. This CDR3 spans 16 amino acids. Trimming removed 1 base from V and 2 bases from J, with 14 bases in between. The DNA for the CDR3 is TGTGCCAGCAGCTTAGAAGGGACCGGACCTAACACTGAAGCTTTCTTT. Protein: CASSLEGTGPNTEAFF.

Here the CDR3 DNA reads TGCAGTGCTGATGACAGGGGGACTGGAAACACCATATATTTT. Protein product: CSADDRGTGNTIYF. The V gene is TRBV20-1, the J gene TRBJ1-3; 9 nucleotides align to TRBD1. The ends lost 5 bases at V and 2 bases at J; junction bases unmatched: 4. The CDR3 is 14 amino acids. From germline, CDR1 is DFQATT and CDR2 SNEGSKA (reference sequence).

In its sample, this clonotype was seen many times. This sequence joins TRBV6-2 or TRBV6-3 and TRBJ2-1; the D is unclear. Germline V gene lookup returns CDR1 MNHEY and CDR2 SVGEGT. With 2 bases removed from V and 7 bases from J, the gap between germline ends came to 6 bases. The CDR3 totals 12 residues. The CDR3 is CASSYKVNEQFF. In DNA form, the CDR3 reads TGTGCCAGCAGTTACAAGGTGAATGAGCAGTTCTTC.

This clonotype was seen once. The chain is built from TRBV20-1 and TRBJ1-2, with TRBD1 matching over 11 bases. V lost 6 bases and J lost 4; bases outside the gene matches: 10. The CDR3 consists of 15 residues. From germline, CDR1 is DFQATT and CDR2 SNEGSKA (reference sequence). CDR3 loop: CSAQCGQGAFYGYTF. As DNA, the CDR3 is TGCAGTGCCCAGTGCGGACAGGGGGCCTTCTATGGCTACACCTTC.

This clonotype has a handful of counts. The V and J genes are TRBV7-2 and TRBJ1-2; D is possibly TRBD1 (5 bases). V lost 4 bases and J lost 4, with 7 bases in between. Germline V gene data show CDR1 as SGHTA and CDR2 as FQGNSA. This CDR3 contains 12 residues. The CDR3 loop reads CASSWDGYGYTF. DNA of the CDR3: TGTGCCAGCAGCTGGGACGGCTATGGCTACACCTTC. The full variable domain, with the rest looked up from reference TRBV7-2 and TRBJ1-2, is GAGVSQSPSNKVTEKGKDVELRCDPISGHTALYWYRQSLGQGLEFLIYFQGNSAPDKSGLPSDRFSAERTGGSVSTLTIQRTQQEDSAVYLCASSWDGYGYTFGSGTRLTVV.

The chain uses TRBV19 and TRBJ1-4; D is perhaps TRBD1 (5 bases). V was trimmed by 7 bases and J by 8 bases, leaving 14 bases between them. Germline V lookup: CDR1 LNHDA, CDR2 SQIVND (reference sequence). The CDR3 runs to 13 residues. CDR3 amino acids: CASKRQRGEKLFF. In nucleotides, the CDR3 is TGTGCCAGTAAGAGGCAGCGGGGGGAAAAACTGTTTTTT.